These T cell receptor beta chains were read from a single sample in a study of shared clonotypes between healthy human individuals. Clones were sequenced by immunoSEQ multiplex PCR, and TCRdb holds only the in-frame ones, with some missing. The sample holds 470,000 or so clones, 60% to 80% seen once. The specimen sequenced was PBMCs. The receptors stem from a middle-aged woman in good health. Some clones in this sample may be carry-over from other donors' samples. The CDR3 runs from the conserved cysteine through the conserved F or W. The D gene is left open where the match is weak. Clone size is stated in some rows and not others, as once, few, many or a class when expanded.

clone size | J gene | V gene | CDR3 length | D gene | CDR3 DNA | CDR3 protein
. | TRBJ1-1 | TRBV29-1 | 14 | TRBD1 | TGCAGCGTTAATGGACAGGGGCGAAACACTGAAGCTTTCTTT | CSVNGQGRNTEAFF
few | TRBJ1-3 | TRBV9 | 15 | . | TGTGCCAGCAGCGTAAGCGGGGGCTCTGGAAACACCATATATTTT | CASSVSGGSGNTIYF
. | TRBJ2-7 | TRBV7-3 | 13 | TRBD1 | TGTGCCAGCAGCTTAAGACAGGGCTACGAGCAGTACTTC | CASSLRQGYEQYF
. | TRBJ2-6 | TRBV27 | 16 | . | TGTGCCAGCAGCCCGGCGGTGGGAGCTGGGGCCAACGTCCTGACTTTC | CASSPAVGAGANVLTF
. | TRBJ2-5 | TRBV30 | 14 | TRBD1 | TGTGCCTGGAGTGTACAAGGGGGCCGGGAGACCCAGTACTTC | CAWSVQGGRETQYF
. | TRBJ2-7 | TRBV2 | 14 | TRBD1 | TGTGCCAGCAACCAGGGGGCGAGATCCTACGAGCAGTACTTC | CASNQGARSYEQYF
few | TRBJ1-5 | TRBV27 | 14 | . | TGTGCCAGCAGCTCTCTCGAACTTGATCAGCCCCAGCATTTT | CASSSLELDQPQHF
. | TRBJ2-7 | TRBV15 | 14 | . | TGTGCCACCAGCAGAGATCTTATGTCGGACGAGCAGTACTTC | CATSRDLMSDEQYF
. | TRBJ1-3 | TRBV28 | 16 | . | TGTGCCAGCAGTGGGGGTCTGGTGTGGTCTGGAAACACCATATATTTT | CASSGGLVWSGNTIYF
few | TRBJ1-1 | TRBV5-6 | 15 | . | TGTGCCAGCAGCGAACTCCCAGGGTCGGACACTGAAGCTTTCTTT | CASSELPGSDTEAFF
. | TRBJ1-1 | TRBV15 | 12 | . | TGTGCCACCAGCAGTATGAACACTGAAGCTTTCTTT | CATSSMNTEAFF
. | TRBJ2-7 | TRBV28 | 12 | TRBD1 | TGTGCCAGCACCCCGAACAGGGGCGAGCAGTACTTC | CASTPNRGEQYF
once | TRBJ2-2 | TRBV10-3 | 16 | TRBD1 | TGTGCCATCAGTGAGCTGGACAGGGCGGGAACCGGGGAGCTGTTTTTT | CAISELDRAGTGELFF
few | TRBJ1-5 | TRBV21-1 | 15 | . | TGTGCCAGTTTCCTAGGGCAGACTCGCAATCAGCCCCAGCATTTT | CASFLGQTRNQPQHF
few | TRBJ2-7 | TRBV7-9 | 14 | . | TGTGCCAGCAGCGGAAGCACGGGATGGGCCGAGCAGTACTTC | CASSGSTGWAEQYF
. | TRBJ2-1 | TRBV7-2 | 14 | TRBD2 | TGTGCCAGCAGCTTGACCGGGACTAGTAATGAGCAGTTCTTC | CASSLTGTSNEQFF
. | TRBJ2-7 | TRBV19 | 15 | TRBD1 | TGTGCCAGTAGTACCCGACAGGGCCTCTGGGACGAGCAGTACTTC | CASSTRQGLWDEQYF
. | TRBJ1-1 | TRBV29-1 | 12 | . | TGCAGCGGATGGACGGGAAACACTGAAGCTTTCTTT | CSGWTGNTEAFF
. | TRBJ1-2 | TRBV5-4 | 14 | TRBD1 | TGTGCCAGCAGCTTTGGACAGGGGGTTTATGGCTACACCTTC | CASSFGQGVYGYTF
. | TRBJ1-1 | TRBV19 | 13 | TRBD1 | TGTGCCAGTAGTAACAACAGGGGCACTGAAGCTTTCTTT | CASSNNRGTEAFF
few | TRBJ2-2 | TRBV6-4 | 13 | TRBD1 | TGTGCCAGCAGCCGACAGGGCGGCGGGGAGCTGTTTTTT | CASSRQGGGELFF
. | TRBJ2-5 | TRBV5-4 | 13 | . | TGTGCCAGCAGCTTGCCGCCGGGTGAGACCCAGTACTTC | CASSLPPGETQYF
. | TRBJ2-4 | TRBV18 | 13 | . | TGTGCCAGCTCACCACCTAGTTTGAACATTCAGTACTTC | CASSPPSLNIQYF
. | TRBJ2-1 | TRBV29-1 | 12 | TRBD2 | TGCAGCGGGGGACTAGCTGGCAATGAGCAGTTCTTC | CSGGLAGNEQFF
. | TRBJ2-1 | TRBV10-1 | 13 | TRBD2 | TGCGCCAGCAGCCCTTTGGCGGGAGGAGAGCAGTTCTTC | CASSPLAGGEQFF
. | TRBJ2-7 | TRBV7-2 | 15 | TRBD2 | TGTGCCAGCAGCTGGGGAACCGGGACTAGCTACGAGCAGTACTTC | CASSWGTGTSYEQYF
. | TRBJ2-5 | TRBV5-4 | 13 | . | TGTGCCAGCAGCTTGGACAGGGAGGAGACCCAGTACTTC | CASSLDREETQYF
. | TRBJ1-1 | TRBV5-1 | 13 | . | TGCGCCAGCAGCTTGGGGGTCAACACTGAAGCTTTCTTT | CASSLGVNTEAFF
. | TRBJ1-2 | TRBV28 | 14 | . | TGTGCCAGCAGTCCGCGGACAGTGTATTATGGCTACACCTTC | CASSPRTVYYGYTF
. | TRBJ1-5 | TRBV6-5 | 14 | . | TGTGCCAGCAGTTACGACGGACGGCAAGGGGCCCAGCATTTT | CASSYDGRQGAQHF
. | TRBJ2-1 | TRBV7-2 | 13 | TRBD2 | TGTGCCAGCAGCTTAGAGGGAGGGAATGAGCAGTTCTTC | CASSLEGGNEQFF
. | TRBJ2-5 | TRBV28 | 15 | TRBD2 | TGTGCCAGCAGGGGGGGACTAGCGGGAGTAGAGACCCAGTACTTC | CASRGGLAGVETQYF
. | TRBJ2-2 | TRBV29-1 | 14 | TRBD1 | TGCAGCGTAGCCGGGACAGCGAACACCGGGGAGCTGTTTTTT | CSVAGTANTGELFF
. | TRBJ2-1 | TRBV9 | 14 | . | TGTGCCAGCAGCGTAGGTAGCGGCAACAATGAGCAGTTCTTC | CASSVGSGNNEQFF
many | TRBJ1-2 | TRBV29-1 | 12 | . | TGCAGCGTTGGCGTACAACGGGAAGGCTACACCTTC | CSVGVQREGYTF
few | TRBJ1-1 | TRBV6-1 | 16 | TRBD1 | TGTGCCAGCAGTGAAGCGTTGGACAGGGAGGACACTGAAGCTTTCTTT | CASSEALDREDTEAFF
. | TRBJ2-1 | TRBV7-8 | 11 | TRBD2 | TGTGCCAGCAGCCCGGGGGGTGAGCAGTTCTTC | CASSPGGEQFF
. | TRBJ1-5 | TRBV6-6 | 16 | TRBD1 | TGTGCCAGCAGTAACTCTCGACAGGGGGGGAATCAGCCCCAGCATTTT | CASSNSRQGGNQPQHF
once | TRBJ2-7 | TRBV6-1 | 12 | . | TGTGCCAGCAGTGAAGGGGGGGACGAGCAGTACTTC | CASSEGGDEQYF
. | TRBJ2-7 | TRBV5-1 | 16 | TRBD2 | TGCGCCAGTACTATAGCGGGAGGTACCACATCCTACGAGCAGTACTTC | CASTIAGGTTSYEQYF
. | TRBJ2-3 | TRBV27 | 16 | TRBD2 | TGTGCCAGCAGCCTCTCTTGGCGGGAGGTCACAGATACGCAGTATTTT | CASSLSWREVTDTQYF
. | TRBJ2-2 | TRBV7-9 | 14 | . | TGTGCCAGTTATGGGGGCCTGTACACCGGGGAGCTGTTTTTT | CASYGGLYTGELFF